This T cell receptor beta chain is drawn from a study of shared clonotypes between healthy human individuals. TCRdb keeps only in-frame clones here, not all; method: immunoSEQ multiplex PCR. The data contain approximately 2.1 million clones, approximately 93% of them singletons. Germline trimming cut 8 bases from V and 5 bases from J; bases unmatched to any gene: 10. The V gene's germline CDR1 is MGHDK and CDR2 SYGVNS. The CDR3 has 14 amino acids. The rearrangement uses TRBV25-1 and TRBJ2-5, with 8 positions matching TRBD2. The specimen was naive CD4+ T cells from PBMCs. Subset given: CD45RA+ positively selected. The source is a man between 18 and 29 years old in good health. Some clones in this sample may be carry-over from other donors' samples. CDR3 residues: CASPPGGGEETQYF. The CDR3 region has the DNA TGTGCCAGCCCCCCGGGGGGGGGAGAGGAGACCCAGTACTTC.